These T cell receptor beta chains were read from a single sample in a study of vaccination effects on CD4 cells after COVID-19. Their cognate antigens are unknown. Method: immunoSEQ multiplex PCR; TCRdb's copy keeps in-frame clones and lacks some. The sample carries about 65,000 clones, 60% to 80% recorded once. This sample comprised CD4+ T cells from PBMCs cultured with HCoV-NL63 spike peptides, obtained before COVID-19 vaccination. All receptors derive from a human donor who received a COVID-19 vaccine. Each CDR3 is given with its conserved first and last residue. A D gene is named only where the DNA matches it firmly. Clone sizes are given selectively: once, few, many, or a class where the clone is expanded.

>TRBD2|TRBJ2-5|-|TRBV7-2
TGTGCCAGCAGCCCTATTAGCGGGGGGGCCAGGGAGACCCAGTACTTC
CASSPISGGARETQYF
>-|TRBJ1-1|once|TRBV9
TGTGCCAGCAGCGAAATGAACACTGAAGCTTTCTTT
CASSEMNTEAFF
>TRBD1|TRBJ1-6|-|TRBV5-4
TGTGCCAGCAGCCTGACCGGGACAGGGCCTCGGTCCCTCCACTTT
CASSLTGTGPRSLHF
>TRBD1|TRBJ1-2|-|TRBV11-3
TGTGCCAGCAGCTTAACCCTGACAGGGTCTCTCACCTTC
CASSLTLTGSLTF
>-|TRBJ2-1|-|TRBV5-1
TGCGCCAGCAGCTTGGATGGGGCAAGCAATGAGCAGTTCTTC
CASSLDGASNEQFF
>-|TRBJ1-6|-|TRBV2
TGTGCCAGCAGTGAAGAGAGGGGTTCACCCCTCCACTTT
CASSEERGSPLHF
>-|TRBJ1-4|-|TRBV5-1
TGCGCCAGCAGCTTGGCGGGTGGCCCTAATGAAAAACTGTTTTTT
CASSLAGGPNEKLFF
>-|TRBJ2-3|-|TRBV6-4
TGTGCCAGCGGACAGACGGTCACAGATACGCAGTATTTT
CASGQTVTDTQYF
>TRBD1|TRBJ2-5|-|TRBV5-1
TGCGCCAGCAGCTCCCTACCCGGGACAGGGGGCCTGGAGACCCAGTACTTC
CASSSLPGTGGLETQYF
>-|TRBJ2-1|-|TRBV6-4
TGTGCCAGCAGGACCGTTGAGGGTGTAGGGGGAAATGAGCAGTTCTTC
CASRTVEGVGGNEQFF
>TRBD2|TRBJ2-3|once|TRBV7-3
TGTGCCAGCAGGTCTAGCGGGAGCACAGATACGCAGTATTTT
CASRSSGSTDTQYF
>-|TRBJ1-1|-|TRBV5-1
TGCGCCAGCAGCTTGAGGGGGTCGCCTGAAGCTTTCTTT
CASSLRGSPEAFF
>-|TRBJ2-5|-|TRBV25-1
TGTGCCAGCAGTGAGTACGGGGGCTTGGAGACCCAGTACTTC
CASSEYGGLETQYF
>TRBD1|TRBJ2-5|-|TRBV2
TGTGCCAGCATTGGGGACAGGGGGAGGGAGACCCAGTACTTC
CASIGDRGRETQYF
>-|TRBJ1-3|once|TRBV6-5
TGTGCCAGCAGTTCAGGGACTCTTGGAAACACCATATATTTT
CASSSGTLGNTIYF
>-|TRBJ1-1|-|TRBV12-5
TGTGCTAGTGGTTTCAAAGGAGAGGGACAGAACACTGAAGCTTTCTTT
CASGFKGEGQNTEAFF
>TRBD2|TRBJ2-5|few|TRBV7-2
TGTGCCAGCAGCCTGCGACTAGCGGGGGGGCAAGAGACCCAGTACTTC
CASSLRLAGGQETQYF
>-|TRBJ2-5|-|TRBV6-2/TRBV6-3
TGTGCCAGCAGTCGTCAAGAGGAGACCCAGTACTTC
CASSRQEETQYF
>-|TRBJ1-1|-|TRBV7-8
TGTGCCAGCAGGTTAACGGGGGGAACTGAAGCTTTCTTT
CASRLTGGTEAFF
>-|TRBJ2-5|-|TRBV5-5
TGTGCCAGCAGCCGCGGGACGTTCGGAGAGACCCAGTACTTC
CASSRGTFGETQYF
>-|TRBJ2-2|-|TRBV2
TGTGCCAGCAGGGAATGGACGTCAGGCGGGGAGCTGTTTTTT
CASREWTSGGELFF
>-|TRBJ2-1|-|TRBV10-1
TGCGCCAGCAGTGGAGCGGACAGCTACTACAATGAGCAGTTCTTC
CASSGADSYYNEQFF